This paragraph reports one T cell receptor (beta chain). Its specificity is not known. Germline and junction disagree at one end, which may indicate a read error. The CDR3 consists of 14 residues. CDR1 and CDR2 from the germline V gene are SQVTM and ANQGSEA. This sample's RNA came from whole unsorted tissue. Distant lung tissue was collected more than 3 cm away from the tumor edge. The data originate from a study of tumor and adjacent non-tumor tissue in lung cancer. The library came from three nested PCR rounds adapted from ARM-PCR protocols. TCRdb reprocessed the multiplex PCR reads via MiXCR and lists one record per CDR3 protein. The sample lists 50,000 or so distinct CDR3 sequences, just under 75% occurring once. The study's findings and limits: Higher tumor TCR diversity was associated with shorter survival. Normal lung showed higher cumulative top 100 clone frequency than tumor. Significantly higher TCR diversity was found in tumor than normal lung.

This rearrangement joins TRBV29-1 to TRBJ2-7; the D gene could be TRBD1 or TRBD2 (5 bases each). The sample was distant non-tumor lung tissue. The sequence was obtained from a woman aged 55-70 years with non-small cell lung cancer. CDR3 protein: CGVERSGTGSAQYF. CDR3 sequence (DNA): TGCGGCGTTGAACGCTCGGGGACGGGGAGCGCGCAGTACTTC.